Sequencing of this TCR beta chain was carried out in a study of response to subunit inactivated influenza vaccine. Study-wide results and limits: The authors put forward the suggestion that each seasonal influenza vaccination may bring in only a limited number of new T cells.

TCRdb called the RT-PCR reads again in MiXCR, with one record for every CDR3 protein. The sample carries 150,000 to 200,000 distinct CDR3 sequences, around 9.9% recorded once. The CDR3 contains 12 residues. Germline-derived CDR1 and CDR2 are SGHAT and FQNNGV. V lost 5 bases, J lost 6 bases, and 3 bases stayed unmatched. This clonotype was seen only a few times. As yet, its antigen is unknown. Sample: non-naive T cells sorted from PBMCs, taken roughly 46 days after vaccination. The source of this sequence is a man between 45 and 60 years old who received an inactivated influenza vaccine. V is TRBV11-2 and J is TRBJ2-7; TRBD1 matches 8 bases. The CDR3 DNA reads TGTGCCAGCAGCCAGGACAGGGTCGAGCAGTACTTC. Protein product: CASSQDRVEQYF.